This T cell receptor (beta chain) is from a study of OX40 agonist ivuxolimab in advanced cancers. Whole-study context: People in dose escalation had one of these cancers: hepatocellular carcinoma, melanoma, renal cell or head and neck cancer. General study findings and limits: At doses 0.1 to 3.0 mg/kg, CD4+ and CD8+ clones expanded.

Germline CDR1 MNHEY, CDR2 SMNVEV (reference sequence). The CDR3 consists of 14 residues. Trimming took 3 bases from V and 1 from J, leaving 9 bases between them. The assay was immunoSEQ multiplex PCR, and TCRdb's table has in-frame clones only and misses some. The top ten clones hold around 12% of a sample with approximately 6,000 clones, approximately 77% of them seen once. About this clone itself: The antigen is undetermined.

The sequence derives from an adult with an advanced solid tumor such as melanoma, head and neck, liver or kidney cancer. Sequencing was performed on CD4+ or CD8+ T cells sorted from blood, taken in a trial of the OX40 agonist ivuxolimab. The rearrangement joins TRBV27 to TRBJ1-1; the D is unclear. CDR3 region: CASSLSHPNTEAFF. DNA for the CDR3: TGTGCCAGCAGTTTGTCACATCCGAACACTGAAGCTTTCTTT.